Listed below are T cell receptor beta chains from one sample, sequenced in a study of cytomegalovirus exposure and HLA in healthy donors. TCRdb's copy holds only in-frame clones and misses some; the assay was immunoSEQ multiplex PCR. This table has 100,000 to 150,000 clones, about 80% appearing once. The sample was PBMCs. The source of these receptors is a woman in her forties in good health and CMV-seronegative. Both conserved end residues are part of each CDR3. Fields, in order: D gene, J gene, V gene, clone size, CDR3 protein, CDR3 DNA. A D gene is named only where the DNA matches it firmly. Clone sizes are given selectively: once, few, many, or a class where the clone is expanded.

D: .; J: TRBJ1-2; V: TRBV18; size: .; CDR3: CASSAGTNLYGYTF; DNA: TGTGCCAGCTCGGCCGGGACAAACCTCTATGGCTACACCTTT
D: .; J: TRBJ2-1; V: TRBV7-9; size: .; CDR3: CASSNSESSYNEQFF; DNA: TGTGCCAGCAGCAATAGCGAAAGCTCCTACAATGAGCAGTTCTTC
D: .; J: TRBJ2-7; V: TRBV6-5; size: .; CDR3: CASQGSLYEQYF; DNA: TGTGCCAGCCAGGGAAGTCTCTACGAGCAGTACTTC
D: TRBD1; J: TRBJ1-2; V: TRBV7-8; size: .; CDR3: CASSYPGQGGTNYGYTF; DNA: TGTGCCAGCAGCTACCCGGGACAGGGAGGGACTAACTATGGCTACACCTTC
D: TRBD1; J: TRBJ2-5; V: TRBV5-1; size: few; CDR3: CASSTWTGRETQYF; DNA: TGCGCCAGCAGCACCTGGACAGGGAGAGAGACCCAGTACTTC
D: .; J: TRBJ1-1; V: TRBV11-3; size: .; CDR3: CASSSFEGAEAFF; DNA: TGTGCCAGCAGCTCATTCGAGGGGGCTGAAGCTTTCTTT
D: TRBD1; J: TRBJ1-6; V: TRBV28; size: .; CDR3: CASSLETGGGSPLHF; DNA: TGTGCCAGCAGTTTAGAGACAGGGGGCGGGTCACCCCTCCACTTT
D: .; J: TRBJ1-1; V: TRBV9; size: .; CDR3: CASSLAGRGTEAFF; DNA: TGTGCCAGCAGCCTCGCAGGGCGCGGAACTGAAGCTTTCTTT
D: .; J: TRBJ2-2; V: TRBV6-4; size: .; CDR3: CASSSANTGELFF; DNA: TGTGCCAGCAGCAGCGCGAACACCGGGGAGCTGTTTTTT
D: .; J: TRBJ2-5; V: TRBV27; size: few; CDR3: CASSLSPGGETQYF; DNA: TGTGCCAGCAGTTTATCCCCCGGGGGAGAGACCCAGTACTTC
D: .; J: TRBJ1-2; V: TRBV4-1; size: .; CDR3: CASSETGYGYTF; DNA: TGCGCCAGCAGCGAAACAGGGTATGGCTACACCTTC
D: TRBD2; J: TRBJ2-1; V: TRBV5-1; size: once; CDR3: CASSLDGTSGVRLYFF; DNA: TGCGCCAGCAGCTTGGATGGGACTAGCGGGGTTCGGCTTTATTTCTTC
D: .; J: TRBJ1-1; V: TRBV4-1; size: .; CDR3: CASSSRDLLQNTEAFF; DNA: TGCGCCAGCAGCTCCCGGGATCTACTACAGAACACTGAAGCTTTCTTT
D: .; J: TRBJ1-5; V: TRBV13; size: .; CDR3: CASSPRRGQPQHF; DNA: TGTGCCAGCAGTCCGAGAAGGGGACAGCCCCAGCATTTT
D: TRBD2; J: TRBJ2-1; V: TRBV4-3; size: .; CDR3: CASSQDFASGGAGGEQFF; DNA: TGCGCCAGCAGCCAAGATTTTGCTAGCGGGGGGGCGGGGGGTGAGCAGTTCTTC
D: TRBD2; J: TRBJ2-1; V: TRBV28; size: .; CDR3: CASTNRGESSYNEQFF; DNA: TGTGCCAGCACCAATCGGGGGGAGAGCTCCTACAATGAGCAGTTCTTC
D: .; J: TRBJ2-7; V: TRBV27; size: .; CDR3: CASSLAAASYEQYF; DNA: TGTGCCAGCAGTTTAGCGGCTGCCTCCTACGAGCAGTACTTC
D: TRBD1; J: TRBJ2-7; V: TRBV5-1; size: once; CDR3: CASSPESGTGAREQYF; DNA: TGCGCCAGCAGCCCCGAATCCGGGACAGGGGCACGGGAGCAGTACTTC
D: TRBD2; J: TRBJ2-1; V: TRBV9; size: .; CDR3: CASSAPRGLAGGIPTYNEQFF; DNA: TGTGCCAGCAGCGCTCCCCGGGGGCTAGCGGGAGGGATACCGACCTACAATGAGCAGTTCTTC
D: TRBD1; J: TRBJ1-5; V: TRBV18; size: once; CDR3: CASSPGQGGNQPQHF; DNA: TGTGCCAGCTCACCAGGACAGGGTGGCAATCAGCCCCAGCATTTT
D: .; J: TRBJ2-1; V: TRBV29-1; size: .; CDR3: CSSLRGNEQFF; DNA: TGCAGCTCCTTAAGGGGGAATGAGCAGTTCTTC
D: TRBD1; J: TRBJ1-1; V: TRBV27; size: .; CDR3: CASSLSGTGVTEAFF; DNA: TGTGCCAGCAGTTTATCGGGGACAGGGGTCACTGAAGCTTTCTTT
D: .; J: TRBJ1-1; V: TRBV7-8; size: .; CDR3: CASSLYGNTEAFF; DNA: TGTGCCAGCAGCTTATACGGGAACACTGAAGCTTTCTTT